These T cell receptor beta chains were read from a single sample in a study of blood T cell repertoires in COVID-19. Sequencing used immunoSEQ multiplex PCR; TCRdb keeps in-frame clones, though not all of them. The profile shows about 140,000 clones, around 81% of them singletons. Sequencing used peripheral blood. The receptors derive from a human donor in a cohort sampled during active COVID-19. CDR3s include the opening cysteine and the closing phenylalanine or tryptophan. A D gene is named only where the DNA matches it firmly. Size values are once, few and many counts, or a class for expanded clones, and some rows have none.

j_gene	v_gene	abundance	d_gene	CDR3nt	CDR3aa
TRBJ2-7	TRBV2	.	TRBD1	TGTGCCAGCAGAACCCTGGGGACAGCCTCCTACGAGCAGTACTTC	CASRTLGTASYEQYF
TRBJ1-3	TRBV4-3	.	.	TGCGCCAGCAGCCAAGAATACAGCTCTGGAAACACCATATATTTT	CASSQEYSSGNTIYF
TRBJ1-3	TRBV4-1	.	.	TGCGCCAGCAGCCAGATGGGAGGCAGGGAAGTCTCTGGAAACACCATATATTTT	CASSQMGGREVSGNTIYF
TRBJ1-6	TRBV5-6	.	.	TGTGCCAGCAGCCCCGTCCACACAGGGCTAGGCTCACCCCTCCACTTT	CASSPVHTGLGSPLHF
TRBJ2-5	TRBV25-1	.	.	TGTGCCAGCAGTGATGACCGTCGAGGGGAGACCCAGTACTTC	CASSDDRRGETQYF
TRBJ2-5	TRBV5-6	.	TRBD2	TGTGCCAGCAGCTTGGCGCTAGCGGGAGAAGAGACCCAGTACTTC	CASSLALAGEETQYF
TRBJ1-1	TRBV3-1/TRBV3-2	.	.	TGTGCCAGCAGCCGACCGGGTCAGAACACTGAAGCTTTCTTT	CASSRPGQNTEAFF
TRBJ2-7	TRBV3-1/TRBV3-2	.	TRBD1	TGTGCCAGCAGCCACAGTGACAGGGGGAATAAAGAGCAGTACTTC	CASSHSDRGNKEQYF
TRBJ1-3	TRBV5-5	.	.	TGTGCCAGCAGCTCGACCACAGGGACGAACACCATATATTTT	CASSSTTGTNTIYF
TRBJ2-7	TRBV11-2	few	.	TGTGCCAGCAGCTTGGTTGTAGTAGGGAGGTCCTACGAGCAGTACTTC	CASSLVVVGRSYEQYF
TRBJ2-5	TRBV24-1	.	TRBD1	TGTGCCACCAGTGACCCCAGGGGGCTGAAGACCCAGTACTTC	CATSDPRGLKTQYF
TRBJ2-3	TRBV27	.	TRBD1	TGTGCCAGCAGGGACAGGGGGACAGATACGCAGTATTTT	CASRDRGTDTQYF
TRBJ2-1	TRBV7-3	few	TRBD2	TGTGCCAGCAGCTCGACTAGCGGATTTTACAATGAGCAGTTCTTC	CASSSTSGFYNEQFF
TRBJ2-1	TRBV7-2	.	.	TGTGCCAGCAGCTTCTTCGGGACAACAAGCTATGAGCAGTTCTTC	CASSFFGTTSYEQFF
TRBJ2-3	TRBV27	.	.	TGTGCCAGCAGTGGCGGGACGGCTCAGTTCACAGATACGCAGTATTTT	CASSGGTAQFTDTQYF
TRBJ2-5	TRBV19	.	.	TGTGCCAGTAGTATAGGAGTACAAGAGACCCAGTACTTC	CASSIGVQETQYF
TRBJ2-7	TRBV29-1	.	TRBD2	TGCAGCGGGGGGGAGGGGAGCTCCTACGAGCAGTACTTC	CSGGEGSSYEQYF
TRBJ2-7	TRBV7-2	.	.	TGTGCCAGCAGCGAGCACTCCTACGAGCAGTACTTC	CASSEHSYEQYF
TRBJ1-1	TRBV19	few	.	TGTGCCAGTAGTACAGGGGCATTCACTGAAGCTTTCTTT	CASSTGAFTEAFF
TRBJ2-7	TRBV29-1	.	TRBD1	TGCAGCGTTGAAGACACGGACAGGGGGACCTACGAGCAGTACTTC	CSVEDTDRGTYEQYF
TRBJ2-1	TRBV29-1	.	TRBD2	TGCAGCGTTGTTGGCGGGAGGGCAGCAGATGAGCAGTTCTTC	CSVVGGRAADEQFF
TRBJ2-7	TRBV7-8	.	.	TGTGCCAGCAGCCCCCCGCAGTATAGCGGAACCTACGAGCAGTACTTC	CASSPPQYSGTYEQYF
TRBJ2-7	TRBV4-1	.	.	TGCGCCAGCAGCCAAGGGCCCAGGGACACCCCTGGCTCCTACGAGCAGTACTTC	CASSQGPRDTPGSYEQYF
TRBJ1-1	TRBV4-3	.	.	TGCGCCAGCAGCCAAGACTACACGACCGGGGCTTTCTTT	CASSQDYTTGAFF
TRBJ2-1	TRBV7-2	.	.	TGTGCCAGCAGCTTAAACCCTACAGGGTACAATGAGCAGTTCTTC	CASSLNPTGYNEQFF
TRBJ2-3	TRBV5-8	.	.	TGTGCCAGCAGCTCCAGGTTAGGTGCAGATACGCAGTATTTT	CASSSRLGADTQYF
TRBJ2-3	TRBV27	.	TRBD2	TGTGCCAGCAGTTTAGTTGGCGGGAGGGCGGCAGATACGCAGTATTTT	CASSLVGGRAADTQYF
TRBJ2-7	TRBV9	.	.	TGTGCCAGCAGCGTAGACAGCTCCTACGAGCAGTACTTC	CASSVDSSYEQYF
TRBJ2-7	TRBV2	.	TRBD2	TGTGCCAGCAGTGATGCTAGCGGGAGGGTGTCGGACGAGCAGTACTTC	CASSDASGRVSDEQYF
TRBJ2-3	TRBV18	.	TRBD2	TGTGCCAGCTCACCCGCGAGGACTAGTTCCACAGATACGCAGTATTTT	CASSPARTSSTDTQYF
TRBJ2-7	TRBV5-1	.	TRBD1	TGCGCCAGCAGCTTGGCAGGGGGTCTTAGTGGGGAGCAGTACTTC	CASSLAGGLSGEQYF
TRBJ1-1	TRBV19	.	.	TGTGCCAGTAGTATAGGGTCCGCAACAGCTAACACTGAAGCTTTCTTT	CASSIGSATANTEAFF
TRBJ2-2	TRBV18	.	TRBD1	TGTGCCAGCTCACGACAGGGCGGGGAGCTGTTTTTT	CASSRQGGELFF
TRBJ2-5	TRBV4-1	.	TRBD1	TGCGCCAGCAGCCAACTTCCCGGGACAGGGGTCCCAGAGACCCAGTACTTC	CASSQLPGTGVPETQYF
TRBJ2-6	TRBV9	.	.	TGTGCCAGCAGCGCCGGACACTCTGGGGCCAACGTCCTGACTTTC	CASSAGHSGANVLTF
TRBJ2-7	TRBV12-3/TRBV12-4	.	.	TGTGCCAGCAGTCCCCTTTCAGGGGAGCAGTACTTC	CASSPLSGEQYF
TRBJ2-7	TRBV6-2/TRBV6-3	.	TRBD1	TGTGCCAGCAGTTTGGCCGGACAGGGGGCCGACTACGAGCAGTACTTC	CASSLAGQGADYEQYF
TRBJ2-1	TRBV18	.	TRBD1	TGTGCCAGCTCACCAGACAGGGGTTACAATGAGCAGTTCTTC	CASSPDRGYNEQFF
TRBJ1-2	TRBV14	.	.	TGTGCCAGCAGCCAAGATTTAATCTATGGCTACACCTTC	CASSQDLIYGYTF
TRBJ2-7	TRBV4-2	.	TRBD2	TGTGCCAGCAGCCAAGATTACTCTCTGAGAGTTCGGGGACTAACACTAGCGACGTCCTACGAGCAGTACTTC	CASSQDYSLRVRGLTLATSYEQYF
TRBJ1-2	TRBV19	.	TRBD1	TGTGCCAGTAGTATAGGAGGCAGGGGGTATCACTATGGCTACACCTTC	CASSIGGRGYHYGYTF
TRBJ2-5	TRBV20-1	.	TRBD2	TGCAGTGCTAGTTTTGCGGGAGGGTACCAAGAGACCCAGTACTTC	CSASFAGGYQETQYF
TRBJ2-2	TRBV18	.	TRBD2	TGTGCCAGCTCACCACCGGGACTAGCGTTCGCCGGGGAGCTGTTTTTT	CASSPPGLAFAGELFF
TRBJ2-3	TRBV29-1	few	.	TGCAGCGTTGTGCAGGGCACAGATACGCAGTATTTT	CSVVQGTDTQYF
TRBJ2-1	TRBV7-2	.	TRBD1	TGTGCCAGCAGCTTAGCCCACTTTGAGCGGCCAGGGGGTGAGCAGTTCTTC	CASSLAHFERPGGEQFF